These 26 T cell receptor beta chains were all obtained from the same sample, sequenced in a study of shared clonotypes between healthy human individuals. The data were produced by immunoSEQ multiplex PCR, yet TCRdb's version contains in-frame clones alone and is incomplete. The sample lists about a million clones, approximately 77% occurring once. Sequenced material: memory CD4+ T cells from PBMCs. This sample's subset: CD45RA-negative fraction. These receptors came from a man between 18 and 29 years old in good health. Some clones in this sample may be carry-over from other donors' samples.

In nucleotides, the CDR3 is TGCGCCAGCAGCTCAACAGGGGAAAAGGGCACCATATATTTT. Protein sequence: CASSSTGEKGTIYF. The gene calls are TRBV5-1 and TRBJ1-3, with TRBD1 identical over 7 bases. The germline V gene has CDR1 SGHRS and CDR2 YFSETQ. Unmatched junction bases numbered 9, after V lost 3 bases and J lost 9 bases. This CDR3 is 14 amino acids long.

The chain joins TRBV14 to TRBJ1-2; the D is unclear. V lost 4 bases to trimming and J lost 3 bases, with 9 bases between them. This CDR3 region has 13 residues. The germline V gene encodes CDR1 SGHDN and CDR2 FVKESK. CDR3 amino acids: CASSPSWDYGYTF. The DNA for the CDR3 is TGTGCCAGCAGCCCCTCTTGGGACTATGGCTACACCTTC.

This clone has only one observation. The V call is TRBV28, the J call TRBJ2-1, with 12 nucleotides matching TRBD2. The CDR3 runs 17 residues. The germline V gene has CDR1 MDHEN and CDR2 SYDVKM. V lost 4 bases and J lost 2; bases outside the gene matches: 6. The CDR3 DNA sequence: TGTGCCAGCAGTTCTCTAGCGGGAGGGAGGCCCTACAATGAGCAGTTCTTC. Protein product: CASSSLAGGRPYNEQFF.

V is TRBV28 and J is TRBJ2-5; TRBD2 is a possible D gene (6 bases). Looked up from germline, CDR1 is MDHEN and CDR2 is SYDVKM. This CDR3 spans 15 amino acids. Trimming cost V 5 bases and J 1 base, with 14 bases left between them. The CDR3 DNA follows: TGTGCCAGCAGTCTGGCCAGCGGGCTCCAAGAGACCCAGTACTTC. Amino acid sequence: CASSLASGLQETQYF. The full variable domain, its missing parts supplied by reference TRBV28 and TRBJ2-5, is DVKVTQSSRYLVKRTGEKVFLECVQDMDHENMFWYRQDPGLGLRLIYFSYDVKMKEKGDIPEGYSVSREKKERFSLILESASTNQTSMYLCASSLASGLQETQYFGPGTRLLVL.

J is TRBJ1-2 and V is TRBV27; D may be TRBD1 (6 bases). CDR3 length equals 14 residues. Germline V CDR1 and CDR2: MNHEY, SMNVEV (reference sequence). Trimming left V 4 bases short and J 6 bases short, with 15 bases between. In nucleotides, the CDR3 is TGTGCCAGCAGTTCCCTACAGGGTAGGGATGGCTACACCTTC. It encodes CASSSLQGRDGYTF.

Only a few counts were recorded for this clone. The chain carries TRBV7-2 and TRBJ1-5; D ambiguous. V was shortened by 7 bases and J by 0 bases, with 7 bases between the two germline ends. The CDR3 totals 13 residues. CDR1 and CDR2 (germline): SGHTA, FQGNSA. The CDR3 here is CASTKDSNQPQHF. The CDR3 DNA reads TGTGCCAGCACAAAGGATAGCAATCAGCCCCAGCATTTT.

This clone was counted ten times or more. The rearrangement uses TRBV11-3 and TRBJ2-2; no clear D. The CDR3 is 13 residues long. Trimming left V 6 bases short and J 6 bases short, with 11 bases between. Germline V gene data show CDR1 as SGHNT and CDR2 as YENEEA. CDR3 amino acids: CASSGSRAGELFF. CDR3 bases: TGTGCCAGCAGTGGTAGCCGAGCCGGGGAGCTGTTTTTT.

Regarding this clone: This likely stems from a read error, as it lies one base from a far larger clone. This specimen includes other DNA sequences encoding the same CDR3. In DNA, the CDR3 is TGTGCCAGCAGTAGCACAGATACGCAGTATTTT. Protein product: CASSSTDTQYF. V usage is TRBV7-2 and J usage is TRBJ2-3; no firm D call. The CDR3 contains 11 residues. With 6 bases removed from V and 0 bases from J, the gap between germline ends came to 1 base. Germline V gives CDR1 SGHTA, CDR2 FQGNSA.

The table lists this clone with a few counts. The chain joins TRBV15 to TRBJ1-5; D remains unclear. Germline CDR1 and CDR2: LNHNV and YYDKDF (reference sequence). The CDR3 is 14 amino acids. V lost 0 bases, J lost 5 bases, and 8 bases lay in between. The CDR3 DNA follows: TGTGCCACCAGCAGAGAGGAGCCCTATCAGCCCCAGCATTTT. Translation: CATSREEPYQPQHF.

V is TRBV10-2 and J is TRBJ2-1; TRBD2 is a possible D gene (6 bases). The CDR3 is made up of 15 amino acids. The V gene lost 6 bases and the J gene lost 9 bases, with 21 bases spanning the gap. The germline CDR1 and CDR2 sequences are WSHSY and SAAADI. CDR3 sequence (DNA): TGCGCCAGCAGCCCGGGAAGCGGGCAAACATCTGAGCAGTTCTTC. It specifies CASSPGSGQTSEQFF.

V gene TRBV28 combines with J gene TRBJ1-2, with a tentative D call TRBD1 (6 bases). V gave up 7 bases and J gave up 4 bases, with 19 bases separating them. There are 15 residues in the CDR3. Per germline, CDR1 MDHEN and CDR2 SYDVKM. The CDR3 bases are TGTGCCAGCACCTCCTCGCCGGGACACCCCTATGGCTACACCTTC. Translated: CASTSSPGHPYGYTF.

CDR3 amino acids: CASSPLTSGSTEQYF. CDR3 bases: TGCGCCAGCAGCCCGTTGACTAGCGGGAGTACCGAGCAGTACTTC. The chain links TRBV5-1 to TRBJ2-7, with 12 nucleotides matching TRBD2. Per germline, CDR1 SGHRS and CDR2 YFSETQ. V lost 4 bases and J lost 6; bases outside the gene matches: 8. The CDR3 sequence is 15 residues long.

V and J are TRBV11-2 and TRBJ2-7; D may be TRBD2 (5 bases). This CDR3 is 16 amino acids long. The V gene lost 4 bases and the J gene lost 4 bases, with 20 bases spanning the gap. The germline V gene encodes CDR1 SGHAT and CDR2 FQNNGV. The chain's CDR3 is CASSSPGSVGIYEQYF. The CDR3 region has the DNA TGTGCCAGCAGCTCCCCTGGTAGCGTCGGGATTTACGAGCAGTACTTC.

This chain links TRBV7-9 with TRBJ2-1; D tentatively fits TRBD1 or TRBD2 (5 bases each). This CDR3 has 13 amino acids. The V end was cut by 3 bases, the J end by 9 bases, with 12 bases between. Germline V gene lookup returns CDR1 SEHNR and CDR2 FQNEAQ (reference sequence). The DNA of the CDR3 is TGTGCCAGCAGCTTGATGGGGGAAGGTGAGCAGTTCTTC. Translated, it gives CASSLMGEGEQFF.

This clone was counted ten times or more. Other DNA variants within this sample encode the same CDR3. CDR3 nucleotides: TGCAGCGTTTCGGGTGGGACTGAAGCTTTCTTT. This sequence encodes CSVSGGTEAFF. The rearrangement links TRBV29-1 to TRBJ1-1, with D unclear. Trimming removed 5 bases from V and 5 bases from J, with 9 bases in between. The CDR3 has 11 amino acids. Looked up from germline, CDR1 is SQVTM and CDR2 is ANQGSEA.

The chain couples TRBV10-3 to TRBJ1-1; the match to TRBD1 covers 8 bases. V trimming: 2 bases; J trimming: 7 bases; junction bases outside the gene matches: 6. Germline-derived CDR1 and CDR2 are ENHRY and SYGVKD. The CDR3 runs 14 residues. CDR3 sequence (DNA): TGTGCCATCAGTGAGCTCCAGGGGGCCAATGAAGCTTTCTTT. It codes for CAISELQGANEAFF.

The gene calls are TRBV5-1 and TRBJ2-1; 11 nucleotides line up with TRBD2. CDR3 length: 15 amino acids. V lost 2 bases and J lost 8; bases outside the gene matches: 6. CDR1 is SGHRS, CDR2 YFSETQ, per germline. CDR3 protein: CASSLLAGVSHEQFF. The CDR3 nucleotides read TGCGCCAGCAGCTTACTAGCGGGAGTGAGTCATGAGCAGTTCTTC.

Concerning this clone: This CDR3 is also generated by other DNA sequences in the sample. The CDR3 spells CAWSAQGYGYTF. As DNA, the CDR3 is TGTGCCTGGAGCGCCCAGGGGTATGGCTACACCTTC. J is TRBJ1-2 and V is TRBV30; weak D call: TRBD1 (6 bases). Germline V gene lookup returns CDR1 GTSNPN and CDR2 SVGIG (reference sequence). V lost 3 bases to trimming and J lost 5 bases, with 10 bases between them. The CDR3 has 12 amino acids.

This chain connects TRBV5-4 to TRBJ2-1; D gene unclear. V was pared by 0 bases and J by 2 bases, with 6 bases between. CDR3 size: 14 residues. Germline assignment: CDR1 SGHNT and CDR2 YYREEE (reference sequence). CDR3 protein: CASSLEGTYNEQFF. The CDR3 DNA is TGTGCCAGCAGCTTGGAGGGTACCTACAATGAGCAGTTCTTC.

The chain uses TRBV18 and TRBJ2-5; 9 bases agree with TRBD1. Germline values: CDR1 KGHSH, CDR2 LQKENI. V trimming: 5 bases; J trimming: 4 bases; junction bases outside the gene matches: 2. The CDR3 length is 13 residues. CDR3 nucleotides: TGTGCCAGCTCATTGACAGGGGGAGAGACCCAGTACTTC. Encoded protein: CASSLTGGETQYF.

This sequence joins TRBV12-5 and TRBJ2-1; 9 nucleotides align to TRBD2. The CDR3 loop spans 16 amino acids. With V trimmed by 0 bases and J by 9 bases, 9 bases remained unmatched. Germline V lookup: CDR1 LGHNT, CDR2 FRNRAP. The CDR3 sequence is CASGLVLAGGVAEQFF. The DNA of the CDR3 is TGTGCTAGTGGTTTGGTACTGGCGGGAGGGGTCGCTGAGCAGTTCTTC.

This rearrangement joins TRBV28 to TRBJ1-4, with D perhaps TRBD1 (6 bases). This CDR3 comprises 15 residues. Trimming shortened V by 4 bases and J by 6 bases, and 15 bases separated the two germline ends. CDR1 is MDHEN, CDR2 SYDVKM, per germline. CDR3 bases: TGTGCCAGCAGTTCTAGAGGGGGGAAGGATGAAAAACTGTTTTTT. Its protein is CASSSRGGKDEKLFF.

The chain employs TRBV6-5 and TRBJ2-7, with D tentatively TRBD2 (6 bases). Trimming left V 7 bases short and J 8 bases short, with 24 bases between. Per the germline V gene, CDR1 is MNHEY and CDR2 is SVGAGI. The CDR3 has 15 amino acids. CDR3 sequence: CASIIPGTPGHKQYF. The CDR3 nucleotides are TGTGCCAGCATCATACCCGGGACTCCCGGCCATAAGCAGTACTTC.

The chain joins TRBV7-8 to TRBJ2-7; D unclear. The V gene lost 2 bases and the J gene lost 2 bases, with 7 bases spanning the gap. This CDR3 contains 13 residues. Germline lookup yields CDR1 SGHVS and CDR2 FQNEAQ. CDR3 DNA: TGTGCCAGCAGCTTATCTCATACCTACGAGCAGTACTTC. The encoded protein is CASSLSHTYEQYF.

The rearrangement uses TRBV5-1 and TRBJ2-5; D call uncertain. CDR1 SGHRS and CDR2 YFSETQ come from the germline V gene. V dropped 4 bases and J dropped 7 bases, with 14 bases sitting between them. The CDR3 totals 13 residues. CDR3 nucleotide sequence: TGCGCCAGCAGCCCGGACCGTTCGGGGACCCAGTACTTC. It is translated as CASSPDRSGTQYF.

In this sample, this clone turned up a few times. The V and J genes are TRBV10-3 and TRBJ1-1; D is undetermined. There are 11 residues in the CDR3. The V end lost 6 bases, the J end lost 10 bases, and 12 bases lay between the germline ends. CDR1 is ENHRY and CDR2 is SYGVKD in the germline V gene. CDR3 sequence: CAISGDGIAFF. The DNA of the CDR3 is TGTGCCATCAGCGGAGACGGCATAGCTTTCTTT.